This TCR beta chain comes out of a study of memory CD4+ T cells and cytomegalovirus serostatus. In the study overall: Of the healthy Belgian adults, 8 to 10 were CMV seropositive and 20 to 30 seronegative. Study outcomes and limitations: Each of approximately 61 CMV-associated TCRbeta sequences occurred in one to five individuals.

Regarding this clone: Antigen: not known.

Measured with immunoSEQ multiplex PCR; TCRdb has only the in-frame clones, and not every one. This repertoire shows under 100,000 clones, less than 90% found once; its top ten account for around 0.78%. Trimming shortened V by 5 bases and J by 8 bases, and 16 bases separated the two germline ends. The CDR3 loop spans 15 amino acids. Germline loops: CDR1 MGHDK, CDR2 SYGVNS. Single viable CD3+CD4+CD8-CD45RO+ cells were sorted as the memory CD4+ T cells. Serum IgG to CMV pp150, pp28, p38 and p52 defined serostatus. CD4+ T cells were isolated by positive magnetic selection. The chain employs TRBV25-1 and TRBJ1-6; D might be TRBD1 (5 bases). The sample consisted of memory CD4+ T cells from blood. This TCR came from an adult in good health and CMV-seronegative. CDR3 nucleotides: TGTGCCAGCAGTAACCCGGGACGGAGGGATTCACCCCTCCACTTT. This gives the protein CASSNPGRRDSPLHF. The full variable domain, in which reference TRBV25-1 and TRBJ1-6 provide the parts outside the CDR3, is EADIYQTPRYLVIGTGKKITLECSQTMGHDKMYWYQQDPGMELHLIHYSYGVNSTEKGDLSSESTVSRIRTEHFPLTLESARPSHTSQYLCASSNPGRRDSPLHFGNGTRLTVT.